Described below is a single T cell receptor beta chain sequence and its context. These data are taken from a study of monozygotic twins with inflammatory bowel disease. Investigators extracted total RNA from whole blood and did not sort T cells. This CDR3 is 13 amino acids long. TCRdb re-called the 5' RACE reads; one entry per CDR3 protein, DNA not given. The sample has 150,000 to 200,000 distinct CDR3 sequences. This clonotype was sampled from a human donor with ulcerative colitis or Crohn's disease, or a healthy co-twin of an affected twin (not recorded which). The chain is built from TRBV12-3 or TRBV12-4 and TRBJ1-1. Sequencing was performed on blood. The CDR3 is CASSLMENTEAFF.